The 20 T cell receptor beta chains below come from one sample, sequenced in a study of neurological immune-mediated disorders. From the 5' RACE reads, TCRdb called clonotypes with MiXCR, one entry per CDR3 protein. This table has 95,000 to 150,000 distinct CDR3 sequences, roughly 3.2% appearing once. The sample comprised PBMCs. These receptors were collected from a woman aged 30 to 39 with multiple sclerosis.

This clonotype was counted at least ten times. The V and J genes are TRBV28 and TRBJ2-7, with TRBD2 as a possible D gene (6 bases). Looked up from germline, CDR1 is MDHEN and CDR2 is SYDVKM. The germline V and J ends were trimmed by 5 bases and 11 bases, with 16 bases remaining between them. The CDR3 spans 12 residues. This CDR3 is CASSEKAWREYF. The CDR3 nucleotides are TGTGCCAGCAGTGAGAAAGCCTGGAGGGAGTACTTC. The full variable domain, rest sourced from reference TRBV28 and TRBJ2-7, is DVKVTQSSRYLVKRTGEKVFLECVQDMDHENMFWYRQDPGLGLRLIYFSYDVKMKEKGDIPEGYSVSREKKERFSLILESASTNQTSMYLCASSEKAWREYFGPGTRLTVT.

The table lists this clonotype with many counts. DNA of the CDR3: TGCAGCGTTAATGGACTGAAGGGGTCCTACGAGCAGTACTTC. As protein: CSVNGLKGSYEQYF. This chain joins TRBV29-1 and TRBJ2-7, with D possibly called TRBD1 or TRBD2 (5 bases each). Looked up from germline, CDR1 is SQVTM and CDR2 is ANQGSEA. This CDR3 has 14 residues. V lost 5 bases to trimming and J lost 1 base, with 15 bases between them.

This clonotype was seen ten or more times. This chain's CDR3 is CASTSVQEMNTEAFF. DNA for the CDR3: TGTGCCAGCACCTCGGTCCAGGAGATGAACACTGAAGCTTTCTTT. The chain combines TRBV12-3 or TRBV12-4 with TRBJ1-1; the D is unclear. The V and J ends lost 7 bases and 0 bases respectively, with 15 bases between them. The CDR3 runs 15 residues.

This clonotype was recorded at least ten times. The chain employs TRBV5-6 and TRBJ2-1, with 12 bases identical to TRBD2. J lost 7 bases, V lost 5 bases, and 1 base had no gene match. The germline V gene encodes CDR1 SGHDT and CDR2 YYEEEE. CDR3 size: 13 residues. The CDR3 region has the DNA TGTGCCAGCAGGGGGACTAGCGGGAATGAGCAGTTCTTC. Encoded protein: CASRGTSGNEQFF.

The chain joins TRBV20-1 to TRBJ2-1; D is unresolved. Germline V CDR1 and CDR2: DFQATT, SNEGSKA (reference sequence). Trimming removed 1 base at V and 6 bases at J, with 13 bases between. CDR3 length equals 14 residues. DNA for the CDR3: TGCAGTGCTAGAGGAGGTTCTGCCTTCAATGAGCAGTTCTTC. Residues: CSARGGSAFNEQFF.

This clonotype was observed a few times. This chain joins TRBV7-2 and TRBJ2-7; 9 bases map to TRBD1. The CDR3 spans 16 residues. Germline loops: CDR1 SGHTA, CDR2 FQGNSA. Trimming at V came to 2 bases and at J to 0 bases, leaving 5 bases not matched to a gene. In DNA form, the CDR3 reads TGTGCCAGCAGCTTAAGTAGGACAGGGGCCTCCTACGAGCAGTACTTC. Translation gives CASSLSRTGASYEQYF.

This clonotype was detected ten times or more. The CDR3 bases are TGTGCCAGCAGCCCTCGGAGGAGCTCCTACAATGAGCAGTTCTTC. It encodes CASSPRRSSYNEQFF. The chain carries TRBV7-9 and TRBJ2-1; perhaps TRBD2 as D (5 bases). CDR1 and CDR2 from the germline V gene are SEHNR and FQNEAQ (reference sequence). V was clipped by 5 bases and J by 0 bases, with 11 bases between them. The CDR3 is 15 amino acids.

On this clonotype itself: A read error may be the cause here, since a much bigger clone is one base away. The rearrangement links TRBV12-3 or TRBV12-4 to TRBJ1-3; D gene ambiguous. The CDR3 extends over 13 amino acids. The DNA of the CDR3 is TGTGCCAGCAGGGAACACTCTGGAAAAACCATATATTTT. It specifies CASREHSGKTIYF.

This clonotype was seen ten or more times. The V and J genes are TRBV29-1 and TRBJ1-1; weak D call: TRBD1 (6 bases). The CDR3 spans 12 residues. Germline V gene data show CDR1 as SQVTM and CDR2 as ANQGSEA. The V gene lost 4 bases and the J gene lost 2 bases, with 8 bases spanning the gap. CDR3 in DNA: TGCAGCGTTGCGGGGGCTAACACTGAAGCTTTCTTT. Translating it yields CSVAGANTEAFF.

This clonotype has ten or more counts. The chain links TRBV7-9 to TRBJ2-5, with TRBD2 identical over 10 bases. The trim removed 5 bases at V and 0 bases at J, leaving 6 bases unmatched. CDR3 length equals 16 residues. Germline V gives CDR1 SEHNR, CDR2 FQNEAQ (reference sequence). The CDR3 loop is CASSPLLAGNQETQYF. CDR3 nucleotides: TGTGCCAGCAGCCCCCTACTAGCGGGGAACCAAGAGACCCAGTACTTC.

This clonotype was counted many times. The CDR3 nucleotides read TGTGCCAGCTCACGGGGGGCGGGTCAGCCCCAGCATTTT. It translates to CASSRGAGQPQHF. This chain links TRBV18 with TRBJ1-5; possible D gene TRBD1, 6 bases. CDR1 and CDR2 (germline): KGHSH, LQKENI. The CDR3 covers 13 residues. Trimming removed 4 bases at V and 6 bases at J, with 10 bases between.

This clonotype was detected ten times or more. The chain joins TRBV27 to TRBJ2-5; 10 nucleotides agree with TRBD1. Losses at the gene ends were 6 bases for V and 4 bases for J; bases not matched to a gene: 8. CDR3 length: 15 residues. Germline V CDR1 and CDR2: MNHEY, SMNVEV (reference sequence). This CDR3 is CASRRGQGVRETQYF. Written as DNA, the CDR3 is TGTGCCAGCAGGCGTGGACAGGGGGTCCGAGAGACCCAGTACTTC.

This clonotype was observed many times. The genes are TRBV7-9 and TRBJ2-1, with a tentative D call TRBD2 (5 bases). This CDR3 has 17 amino acids. Looked up from germline, CDR1 is SEHNR and CDR2 is FQNEAQ (reference sequence). V was pared by 0 bases and J by 0 bases, with 12 bases between. CDR3 sequence reads: CASSLATGSLSYNEQFF. The CDR3 region has the DNA TGTGCCAGCAGCTTAGCGACGGGATCCCTCTCCTACAATGAGCAGTTCTTC.

There are many counts of this clonotype. V usage is TRBV12-3 or TRBV12-4 and J usage is TRBJ1-5, with TRBD1 identical over 9 bases. V trimming: 6 bases; J trimming: 7 bases; junction bases outside the gene matches: 7. The CDR3 consists of 14 residues. CDR3: CASRGTGRVQPQHF. The CDR3, as DNA: TGTGCCAGCAGAGGGACAGGGAGGGTCCAGCCCCAGCATTTT.

This chain links TRBV5-6 with TRBJ2-7; D unresolved. CDR1 is SGHDT, CDR2 YYEEEE, per germline. The ends were cut back, 1 base at V and 0 bases at J, with 17 bases in the middle. This CDR3 is built from 17 residues. The CDR3 region is CASSLTTSAESSYEQYF. DNA for the CDR3: TGTGCCAGCAGCTTGACAACTTCGGCAGAAAGCTCCTACGAGCAGTACTTC.

This clonotype was recorded many times. This chain joins TRBV5-1 and TRBJ2-1, with a weak D call TRBD1 (5 bases). Germline values: CDR1 SGHRS, CDR2 YFSETQ. V was cut by 0 bases and J by 9 bases, with 13 bases left in between. The CDR3 runs to 14 residues. The CDR3, as DNA: TGCGCCAGCAGCTTGGTTCAGGGTGGGTTTGAGCAGTTCTTC. It yields the protein CASSLVQGGFEQFF.

At least ten counts were recorded for this clonotype. The genes are TRBV12-3 or TRBV12-4 and TRBJ1-2, with 9 positions matching TRBD1. This CDR3 comprises 14 residues. With V trimmed by 5 bases and J by 3 bases, 4 bases remained unmatched. The CDR3 DNA follows: TGTGCCAGCAGTGGGGACAGGGAAGACTATGGCTACACCTTC. This encodes CASSGDREDYGYTF.

In this sample, this clonotype turned up many times. This chain links TRBV5-1 with TRBJ2-3; unclear D gene. V lost 4 bases and J lost 6, with 12 bases in between. Germline V gene lookup returns CDR1 SGHRS and CDR2 YFSETQ. This CDR3 contains 13 residues. The DNA of the CDR3 is TGCGCCAGCAGCAACGGACCTCCGGATACGCAGTATTTT. Translating it yields CASSNGPPDTQYF.

The chain is built from TRBV29-1 and TRBJ2-7, with D unresolved. The CDR3 runs to 13 residues. Germline V lookup: CDR1 SQVTM, CDR2 ANQGSEA. V was clipped by 5 bases and J by 3 bases, with 14 bases between them. The CDR3 DNA sequence: TGCAGCGTTAGTGGGGAATTGGACTACGAGCAGTACTTC. The encoded protein is CSVSGELDYEQYF.

Remarks on this clonotype: The junction does not match germline at one end; this may be a read error. The V gene is TRBV27, the J gene TRBJ1-5, with 7 bases that match TRBD1. This CDR3 contains 18 residues. The germline gives CDR1 MNHEY, CDR2 SMNVEV (reference sequence). The CDR3 sequence is CDSSFKLKGGAGNQPQHF. Here the CDR3 DNA reads TGTGACAGCAGTTTCAAACTTAAAGGGGGCGCAGGAAATCAGCCCCAGCATTTT.